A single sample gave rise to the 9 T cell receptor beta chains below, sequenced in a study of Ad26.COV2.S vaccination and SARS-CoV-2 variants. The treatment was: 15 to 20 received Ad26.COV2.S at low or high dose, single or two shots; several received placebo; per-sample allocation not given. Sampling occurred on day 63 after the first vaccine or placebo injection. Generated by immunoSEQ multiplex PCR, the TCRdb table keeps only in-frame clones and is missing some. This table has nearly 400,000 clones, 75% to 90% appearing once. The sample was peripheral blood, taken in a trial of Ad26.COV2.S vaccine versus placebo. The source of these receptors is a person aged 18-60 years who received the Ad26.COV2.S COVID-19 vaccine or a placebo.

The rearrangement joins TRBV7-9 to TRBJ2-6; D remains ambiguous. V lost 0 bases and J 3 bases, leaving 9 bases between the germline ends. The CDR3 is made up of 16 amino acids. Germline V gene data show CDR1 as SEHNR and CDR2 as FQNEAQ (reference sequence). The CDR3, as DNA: TGTGCCAGCAGCTTAGCGAAAGGGATTGGGGCCAACGTCCTGACTTTC. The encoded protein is CASSLAKGIGANVLTF.

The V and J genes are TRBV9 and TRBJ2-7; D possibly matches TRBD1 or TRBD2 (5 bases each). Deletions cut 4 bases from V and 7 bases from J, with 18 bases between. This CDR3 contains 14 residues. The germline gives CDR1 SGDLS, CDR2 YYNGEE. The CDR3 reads CASSRTGTDEEQYF. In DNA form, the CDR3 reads TGTGCCAGCAGCCGCACCGGGACCGACGAGGAGCAGTACTTC.

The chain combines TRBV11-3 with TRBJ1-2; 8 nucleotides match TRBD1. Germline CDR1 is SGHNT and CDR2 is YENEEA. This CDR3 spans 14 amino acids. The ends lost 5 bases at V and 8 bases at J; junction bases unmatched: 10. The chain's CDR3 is CASSPYRGTGGYTF. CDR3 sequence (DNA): TGTGCCAGCAGCCCCTACCGGGGGACAGGCGGCTACACCTTC.

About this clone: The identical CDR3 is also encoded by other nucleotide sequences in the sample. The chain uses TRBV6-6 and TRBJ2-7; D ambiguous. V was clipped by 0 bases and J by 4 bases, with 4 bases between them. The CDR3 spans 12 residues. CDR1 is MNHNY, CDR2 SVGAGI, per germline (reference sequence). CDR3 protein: CASSYSPYEQYF. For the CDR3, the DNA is TGTGCCAGCAGTTACTCACCTTACGAGCAGTACTTC.

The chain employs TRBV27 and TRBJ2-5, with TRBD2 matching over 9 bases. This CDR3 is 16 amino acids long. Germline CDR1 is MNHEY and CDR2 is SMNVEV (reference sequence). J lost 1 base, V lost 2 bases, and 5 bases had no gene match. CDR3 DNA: TGTGCCAGCAGTTTAAGTAGCGGGAGATCCCAAGAGACCCAGTACTTC. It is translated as CASSLSSGRSQETQYF.

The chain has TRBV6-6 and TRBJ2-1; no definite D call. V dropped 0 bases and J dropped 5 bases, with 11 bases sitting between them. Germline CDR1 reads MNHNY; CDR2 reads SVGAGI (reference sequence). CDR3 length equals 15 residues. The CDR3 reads CASSYSWTSDNEQFF. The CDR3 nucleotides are TGTGCCAGCAGTTACTCCTGGACCAGCGACAATGAGCAGTTCTTC.

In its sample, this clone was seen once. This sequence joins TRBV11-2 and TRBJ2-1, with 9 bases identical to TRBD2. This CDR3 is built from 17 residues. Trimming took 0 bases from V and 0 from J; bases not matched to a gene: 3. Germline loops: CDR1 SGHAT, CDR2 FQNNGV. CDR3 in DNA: TGTGCCAGCAGCTTAGACCCAGCGGGAGGCTCCTACAATGAGCAGTTCTTC. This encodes CASSLDPAGGSYNEQFF.

In nucleotides, the CDR3 is TGTGCCAGCAGGACCTTGGGGGACACCGGGGAGCTGTTTTTT. Amino acid sequence: CASRTLGDTGELFF. The chain combines TRBV2 with TRBJ2-2, with D perhaps TRBD1 or TRBD2 (5 bases each). The germline CDR1 and CDR2 sequences are SNHLY and FYNNEI. The CDR3 has 14 amino acids. V lost 6 bases to trimming and J lost 3 bases, with 11 bases between them.

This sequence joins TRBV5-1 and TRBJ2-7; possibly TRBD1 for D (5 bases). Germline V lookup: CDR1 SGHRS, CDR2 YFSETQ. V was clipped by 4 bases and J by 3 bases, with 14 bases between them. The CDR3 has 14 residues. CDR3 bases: TGCGCCAGCAGCCCAGACAGAGGAGACTACGAGCAGTACTTC. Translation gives CASSPDRGDYEQYF.